A selection of T cell receptor beta chains follows, all from one sample in a study of CD8 T cells in ankylosing spondylitis. TCRdb itself ran the 5' RACE reads through MiXCR, one entry per CDR3 protein. The table records 200,000 to 300,000 distinct CDR3 sequences, approximately 11% of them present only once. Input material: blood, either unsorted or a sorted T cell fraction (not recorded which). The source of these receptors is a male donor with ankylosing spondylitis or in good health (not recorded which). Each CDR3 is given with its conserved first and last residue. Each record gives: D gene, clone size, V gene, J gene, CDR3 protein, CDR3 DNA. A D gene is named only where the DNA matches it firmly. The size field is filled for only some rows; it gives once, few, many or a size class.

TRBD2,many,TRBV20-1,TRBJ2-2,CSAPHMLRETTGELFF,TGCAGTGCTCCCCATATGTTGCGGGAGACCACCGGGGAGCTGTTTTTT
.,.,TRBV20-1,TRBJ2-5,CSAYSLADRSETQYF,TGCAGTGCTTACTCATTAGCGGACAGAAGTGAGACCCAGTACTTC
TRBD2,few,TRBV28,TRBJ2-3,CASSLWSGGLNTQYF,TGTGCCAGCAGTTTATGGTCGGGAGGGCTGAATACGCAGTATTTT
TRBD2,many,TRBV29-1,TRBJ2-1,CSVTSGYFQFF,TGCAGCGTGACTAGCGGGTATTTTCAGTTCTTC
.,.,TRBV18,TRBJ1-2,CASSPRTYGYTF,TGTGCCAGCTCACCTCGAACATATGGCTACACCTTC
TRBD1,many,TRBV14,TRBJ1-2,CASSRDRGQPGYGYTF,TGTGCCAGCAGTCGGGACAGGGGGCAGCCGGGGTATGGCTACACCTTC
.,.,TRBV4-2,TRBJ2-7,CASSQVGPERGDEQYF,TGTGCCAGCAGCCAAGTCGGACCGGAAAGGGGAGACGAGCAGTACTTC
TRBD1,few,TRBV5-1,TRBJ2-6,CASKLRGTDVSGANVLTF,TGCGCCAGTAAGCTTAGGGGGACAGACGTCTCTGGGGCCAACGTCCTGACTTTC
.,many,TRBV11-3,TRBJ2-3,CASSLGPSVGFTDTQYF,TGTGCCAGCAGCTTAGGCCCCTCAGTGGGATTCACAGATACGCAGTATTTT
.,many,TRBV5-1,TRBJ2-7,CASSLRDEQYF,TGCGCCAGCAGCTTACGAGACGAGCAGTACTTC
.,many,TRBV20-1,TRBJ1-2,CSASSSGWEYGYTF,TGCAGTGCTAGTAGCTCTGGTTGGGAGTATGGCTACACCTTC
.,many,TRBV6-2/TRBV6-3,TRBJ2-2,CASNRAAIESTNTGELFF,TGTGCCAGCAACAGGGCGGCCATCGAATCCACGAACACCGGGGAGCTGTTTTTT
.,.,TRBV5-1,TRBJ1-2,CASSLEFGDRNGYTF,TGCGCCAGCAGCTTGGAGTTTGGCGATAGAAATGGCTACACCTTC
.,few,TRBV11-1,TRBJ1-1,CASSLVGPPAFF,TGTGCCAGCAGCTTAGTGGGACCTCCGGCTTTCTTT
TRBD2,few,TRBV20-1,TRBJ2-3,CSAQSGSYPDTQYF,TGCAGTGCTCAGAGCGGGAGTTACCCCGATACGCAGTATTTT
.,.,TRBV5-6,TRBJ2-2,CASSLGWQAKIGELFF,TGTGCCAGCAGCTTGGGATGGCAGGCGAAAATCGGGGAGCTGTTTTTT
.,.,TRBV20-1,TRBJ2-3,CSAALIGDTQYF,TGCAGTGCTGCGCTTATTGGAGATACGCAGTATTTT
.,many,TRBV5-1,TRBJ2-5,CASSLVRRETQYF,TGCGCCAGCAGCTTAGTTCGGCGGGAGACCCAGTACTTC
.,.,TRBV2,TRBJ1-1,CASIPWGRGDEAFF,TGTGCCAGCATTCCCTGGGGACGGGGGGATGAAGCTTTCTTT
.,many,TRBV27,TRBJ2-5,CASSLGGRFQEAQYF,TGTGCCAGCAGTTTAGGTGGTCGATTTCAAGAGGCCCAGTACTTC
.,many,TRBV5-1,TRBJ2-7,CASSLEAADEQYF,TGCGCCAGCAGCTTGGAGGCCGCGGACGAGCAGTACTTC
TRBD2,.,TRBV11-2,TRBJ2-3,CASSLSGGHTDTQYF,TGTGCCAGCAGTTTAAGCGGGGGCCACACAGATACGCAGTATTTT
.,few,TRBV11-2,TRBJ2-5,CASSSSLEGGPGEETQYF,TGTGCCAGCAGCTCGAGCTTAGAGGGGGGACCGGGAGAGGAGACCCAGTACTTC
.,many,TRBV21-1,TRBJ2-7,CASSKATSPPYEQYF,TGTGCCAGCAGCAAAGCGACTAGCCCCCCCTACGAGCAGTACTTC
.,many,TRBV20-1,TRBJ1-5,CSVNSGTASNQPQHF,TGCAGTGTTAACTCCGGGACTGCTAGCAATCAGCCCCAGCATTTT
.,many,TRBV5-1,TRBJ1-2,CASSLDTEGYTF,TGCGCCAGCAGCTTGGATACGGAGGGCTACACCTTC
TRBD1,many,TRBV12-3/TRBV12-4,TRBJ2-1,CASSAGQGNEQFF,TGTGCCAGCAGTGCCGGACAGGGGAATGAGCAGTTCTTC
TRBD2,many,TRBV12-3/TRBV12-4,TRBJ2-5,CASSPTSGGPKTQYF,TGTGCCAGCAGTCCGACTAGCGGGGGACCCAAGACCCAGTACTTC
.,once,TRBV14,TRBJ1-2,CASSHLDNRNYGYTF,TGTGCCAGCAGCCACCTGGATAACAGAAACTATGGCTACACCTTC
.,few,TRBV10-3,TRBJ1-1,CAIRPWENTEAFF,TGTGCCATCAGGCCTTGGGAGAACACTGAAGCTTTCTTT
.,many,TRBV20-1,TRBJ2-5,CSAAPRISSRETQYF,TGCAGTGCTGCCCCCCGGATTTCGTCTCGAGAGACCCAGTACTTC
.,.,TRBV5-1,TRBJ2-7,CASSLGGGYYEQYF,TGCGCCAGCAGCTTGGGGGGTGGATACTACGAGCAGTACTTC
.,.,TRBV5-8,TRBJ1-5,CASKADNSNQPQHF,TGTGCCAGCAAGGCCGACAATAGCAATCAGCCCCAGCATTTT